This TCR beta chain was obtained from a study of shared T cell receptors in the human thymus. TCRdb keeps only in-frame clones here, not all; method: immunoSEQ multiplex PCR. The table lists about 380,000 clones, around 93% of them singletons. Trimming took off 8 bases at V and 5 bases at J, with 18 bases between the two ends. CDR1 is SQVTM and CDR2 is ANQGSEA in the germline V gene. The CDR3 has 13 residues. The sequence was collected from a human donor. The chain recombines TRBV29-1 with TRBJ1-1; D unclear. The sample taken for sequencing was thymocytes. The CDR3 coding sequence is TGCAGCTTCAGTCCGGGCCGTGGGACTGAAGCTTTCTTT. Encoded protein: CSFSPGRGTEAFF.